The 9 T cell receptor beta chains below were found in one sample sequenced in a study of technical replicates of blood from a few donors. Only in-frame clones appear in the TCRdb table, and some are missing; sequencing was by immunoSEQ multiplex PCR. The sample shows tens of thousands of clones, about 93% of them seen only once. Material: T cells isolated from PBMCs. These receptor sequences come from a human donor in good health.

This clone occurred once. The J gene is TRBJ2-5, the V gene TRBV18; D remains ambiguous. Looked up from germline, CDR1 is KGHSH and CDR2 is LQKENI. With 8 bases removed from V and 2 bases from J, the gap between germline ends came to 9 bases. This CDR3 spans 12 amino acids. CDR3 sequence reads: CASTQEQETQYF. As DNA, the CDR3 is TGTGCCAGCACTCAGGAACAAGAGACCCAGTACTTC.

This clone was detected once. The genes are TRBV7-9 and TRBJ2-1; 13 bases match TRBD2. CDR3 size: 18 residues. Trimming cost V 5 bases and J 3 bases; bases outside gene matches: 10. The germline CDR1 and CDR2 sequences are SEHNR and FQNEAQ (reference sequence). The CDR3 region is CASSPGLAGAVVYNEQFF. The CDR3, as DNA: TGTGCCAGCAGCCCAGGACTAGCGGGAGCGGTGGTCTACAATGAGCAGTTCTTC. Using reference TRBV7-9 and TRBJ2-1 for the parts outside the CDR3, the full variable domain is DTGVSQNPRHKITKRGQNVTFRCDPISEHNRLYWYRQTLGQGPEFLTYFQNEAQLEKSRLLSDRFSAERPKGSFSTLEIQRTEQGDSAMYLCASSPGLAGAVVYNEQFFGPGTRLTVL.

The rearrangement links TRBV6-1 to TRBJ1-6; no firm D call. Trimming shortened V by 2 bases and J by 3 bases, and 11 bases separated the two germline ends. Germline loops: CDR1 MNHNS, CDR2 SASEGT. There are 16 residues in the CDR3. The CDR3 here is CASSESGPLYNSPLHF. As DNA, the CDR3 is TGTGCCAGCAGTGAAAGCGGGCCTCTCTATAATTCACCCCTCCACTTT.

The rearrangement joins TRBV4-1 to TRBJ2-7; no definite D call. The CDR3 contains 15 residues. V was cut by 1 base and J by 7 bases, with 17 bases left in between. Germline CDR1 and CDR2: MGHRA and YSYEKL. CDR3 bases: TGCGCCAGCAGCCAAGTACGTACGATTCCTCGGGAGCAGTACTTC. It codes for CASSQVRTIPREQYF.

V is TRBV10-1 and J is TRBJ2-3; 7 nucleotides align to TRBD1. CDR1 and CDR2 from the germline V gene are WNHNN and SYGVQD (reference sequence). The CDR3 consists of 14 residues. V was pared by 7 bases and J by 0 bases, with 4 bases of the junction left unmatched. CDR3 coding DNA: TGCGCCAGCATGGGACAGCTAAGCACAGATACGCAGTATTTT. Protein sequence: CASMGQLSTDTQYF.

For this clone: One end of the junction varies from germline; a read error may be responsible. The chain has TRBV7-7 and TRBJ2-7, with D possibly matching TRBD1 (5 bases). This CDR3 region has 19 residues. CDR1 is SSHAT, CDR2 FNYEAQ, per germline (reference sequence). CDR3 in amino acids: CASSSYPPQNRIPDIFLHF. DNA of the CDR3: TGTGCCAGCAGTTCCTATCCCCCCCAGAATCGTATACCGGACATATTCCTCCACTTC.

The rearrangement joins TRBV5-1 to TRBJ1-1, with 9 bases aligning to TRBD1. Per germline, CDR1 SGHRS and CDR2 YFSETQ. The CDR3 consists of 14 residues. The J segment lost 8 bases and the V segment lost 4 bases, leaving 9 bases of the junction unmatched. The CDR3 DNA is TGCGCCAGCAGCCTACAGGGGGCCGGGGTGGAAGCTTTCTTT. Protein product: CASSLQGAGVEAFF.

This chain links TRBV5-4 with TRBJ1-1, with D possibly TRBD1 on 6 matching bases. Per germline, CDR1 SGHNT and CDR2 YYREEE (reference sequence). The CDR3 is made up of 13 amino acids. V was pared by 2 bases and J by 3 bases, with 8 bases between. As DNA, the CDR3 is TGTGCCAGCAGCTTACACAGGGACACTGAAGCTTTCTTT. This encodes CASSLHRDTEAFF.

The chain recombines TRBV28 with TRBJ2-1, with 8 bases aligning to TRBD2. This CDR3 is 15 amino acids long. Germline V gives CDR1 MDHEN, CDR2 SYDVKM. With 7 bases clipped from V and 6 bases from J, the junction kept 11 bases outside the gene matches. The CDR3 coding sequence is TGTGCCAGCACCCTTGGGGGACTAGGGCTCAATGAGCAGTTCTTC. Translation gives CASTLGGLGLNEQFF.